This TCR beta chain was identified during a study of cytomegalovirus exposure and HLA in healthy donors (dated by TCRdb to 2015 to 2018). Turning to the overall study: According to an earlier analysis of 587 of the donors, about 170 million T cells yielded 117 million unique TCR beta sequences and about 280 Gb of sequence data. A later genetic analysis used genome-wide SNP genotypes for about 55% of the 666 donors, treating that subset as a discovery cohort. A few DR-DQ haplotypes were treated as single units for association and clustering because of strong linkage in the cohort. The T cell repertoires of around 730 subjects were profiled by immunosequencing and related to cytomegalovirus serostatus. To decide whether each TCR beta V gene segment behaved as functional or pseudogenic, an earlier analysis of approximately 600 of the donors relied on high-throughput TCR beta sequencing. A later analysis re-analyzed previously published TCR beta repertoires from 650 to 800 donors and added high-resolution HLA genotyping to study TCR occurrence patterns. HLA typing covered class I and class II loci at four-digit resolution. To predict cytomegalovirus infection status, the study combined high-throughput TCR immunosequencing, statistical association of individual TCRs with disease status, and machine learning. The study aimed to test whether signatures of past pathogen exposure could be identified by cataloging public T cell receptors. Every repertoire in the discovery cohort had been generated on one and the same sequencing platform. Across about 370 genotyped donors of the cohort, an average of approximately 200,000 unique TCR beta nucleotide sequences per donor were sequenced, and 15% to 20% of those sequences were non-productive. Besides the first cohort of 666 subjects, a separate validation cohort made up of 90 to 150 different subjects was used. The later analysis used no new phenotypic data to find candidate immune exposures, relying instead on TCR beta sequences and their occurrence across donors. Donor age, sex, ethnicity and CMV serostatus were compiled alongside the repertoire data. An early release covering over 500 HLA-typed donors comprised approximately 290 gigabases of sequencing data and 65 million to 100 million unique TCR sequences. Among the approximately 400 genotyped donors, approximately 76% belonged to the genetic ancestry cluster associated with self-reported Caucasian donors. The number of typed donors differed by locus: roughly 629-640 for A, B, C, DRB1 and DQB1; 500 to 550 for DQA1; 606 for DPA1; and about 450 for DPB1.

The cohort consisted of 600 to 750 healthy bone marrow donors. At the time of sampling, every cohort member was nominally healthy, though immune exposures that went unrecorded were likely present. The donor tested CMV seronegative and was one of the 352 seronegative cohort members. A peripheral blood sample was provided by each donor, and peripheral blood mononuclear cells were used for TCR beta sequencing. The Qiagen DNeasy Blood Extraction Kit was used to extract genomic DNA from the blood cell samples. A word on this clone: Its binding antigen is unknown. Base quality data are lacking; no much larger clone is found one base away.

Receptors were amplified or captured by the immunoSEQ multiplex PCR assay. For the multiplex PCR, a mixture combining 60 forward primers for TCR Vbeta segments and 13 reverse primers for TCR Jbeta segments was used. The CDR3 region of rearranged TCR beta genes was amplified from genomic DNA by a multiplex PCR assay. On the Illumina HiSeq System, the amplified TCR beta libraries were sequenced as 87-base-pair reads. From the authors' description of their analysis: A later analysis tallied approximately 87 million unique TCR beta chains across the 650 to 750 repertoires, and some 10 million of those chains were shared by two or more donors. Raw reads were error-corrected and collapsed into unique sequences by a nearest-neighbor algorithm in which closely related sequences were merged to remove PCR and sequencing errors. V, D and J gene segments were assigned by aligning CDR3 sequences to IMGT reference sequences. For a sequence to be retained, at least a six-nucleotide match to both a V gene segment and a J gene segment was required. Rearrangements were called productive when the CDR3 lacked stop codons and stayed in frame with V and J; all others were non-productive. CDR3 was defined according to IMGT convention as the region running from the second conserved V-encoded cysteine to the conserved J-encoded phenylalanine. In an earlier analysis of around 640 of the donors, sequences lacking an unambiguous match to a single V gene segment were excluded. An earlier analysis of several hundred of the donors called V segments functional above 56.7% productive rearrangements and segregating when the between-donor standard deviation exceeded 5%. A statistical classification framework was developed to diagnose cytomegalovirus status using the catalog of TCR beta chain sequences. In a later analysis, TCR nucleotide sequences were compared against IMGT/GENE-DB human TR gene sequences so that V and J genes could be assigned. The TCRdist pipeline was used in a later analysis to assign CDR3 sequences and most-parsimonious VDJ recombination scenarios. In a later analysis, each TCR beta chain was defined by its CDR3 amino acid sequence together with its V-gene family, and reads without a unique V-gene family were excluded. As a way to deal with suspected cross-contamination and a sequencing artifact, a later analysis dropped over 550 nucleotide sequences that were highly shared and had low generation probability. A later analysis calculated a clonal expansion index for each public chain from normalized within-repertoire ranks of inferred template counts. A later analysis computed generation probabilities with a VDJ recombination model fitted to out-of-frame rearrangements, and checked the results against IGoR. Hypergeometric tests were used in a later analysis to score TCR-TCR, TCR-HLA and TCR-CMV co-occurrence, with a repertoire-size bias correction applied to the TCR pairs. A later analysis estimated false discovery rates by permuting HLA or CMV assignments 20 times. In a later analysis, co-occurring TCRs were grouped with DBSCAN, and TCRdist sequence similarity was added when clustering was performed within HLA-allele-positive subsets. Repertoires with fewer than 30,000 or more than 120,000 public chains were left out of co-occurrence clustering, as were four to six repertoires with anomalous nucleotide sharing. TCRdb re-hosts the immuneACCESS table, in-frame sequences only. Its copies lack some clones; in the studies checked, an unresolved V gene accounts for under half of them, and the cause for the rest is not known. The V and J calls and clone size come from that table; D and trimming were worked out from the DNA. Present in this sample are roughly 110,000 clones, roughly 72% of which were seen just once. The biggest ten clones account for 7.8% of the sample.

The paper as a whole reports these results and caveats: CMV serostatus was the only immune exposure information available for the cohort. This cohort had only TCR beta chains sequenced, and the lack of alpha or paired-chain data limited which features could be detected. Because HLA typing was missing for some donors at each locus, association tests included only the typed subset. While some public TCRs were present in many individuals, most TCR sequences turned up only very rarely across donors. In a later genetic analysis, a missense DCLRE1C variant was associated with V-gene and J-gene trimming of TCR beta chains, and the association was replicated in an independent cohort. The presence/absence analyses assumed that sequencing depth was roughly uniform across donors, and that assumption may not be true. A later analysis reported that several top co-occurrence clusters appeared linked to parvovirus B19, influenza, CMV and Epstein-Barr virus. The authors suggested that the approach could potentially be generalized to other disease states and immunological phenotypes. The earlier analysis of approximately 540 of the donors excluded around 17 rarely observed V segments, including chromosome 9 orphons, because counts were too low. A cluster of highly shared sequence variants was judged likely to represent a technical artifact of the sequencing pipeline. Cytomegalovirus status was reported to be diagnosed by the classifier with high specificity and sensitivity in both the original and validation cohorts. Strong co-occurrence of HLA alleles, especially DR and DQ, made assigning TCR associations to individual alleles difficult. Compared with the approximately 710-donor mean, donors in an Asian-associated ancestry cluster had fewer N-insertions in productive TCRs, according to a later genetic analysis. A few of the identified cytomegalovirus-associated TCR beta chains were confirmed in vitro to be specific for cytomegalovirus antigens. Compared with equally common non-associated chains, HLA-associated TCR beta chains in a later analysis were more clonally expanded and had lower generation probabilities. According to a later analysis, TCR association rates differed among HLA loci, with DRB1 alleles showing the most associated TCRs and HLA-C alleles showing the fewest. A later analysis found that most CMV-associated TCR beta chains appeared HLA-restricted, with HLA associations seemingly driven largely by CMV exposure. Broadly in line with IMGT annotations, most TCR beta V segments showed up in productive rearrangements about 90% or about 30% of the time in an earlier analysis of 587 of the donors. The study gave a list of 150 to 200 TCR beta chains associated with cytomegalovirus. Correlated functional status among segregating V segments might be attributable to linkage disequilibrium, but an unknown experimental factor could not be ruled out. A further reported finding was that TCR beta sequences accurately predicted the HLA-A and HLA-B alleles for most subjects in the first cohort. At a false discovery rate of 0.05, a later analysis linked 16,951 TCR beta sequences to specific HLA alleles.

Sequenced sample: PBMCs. This clonotype originated in a young man in good health and CMV-seronegative.

The nucleotide sequence reads as follows: TGTGCCAGCAGCCAGCAGGGGGCCACCGGGGAGCTGTTTTTT. This gives the protein CASSQQGATGELFF. The chain is made from TRBV14 and TRBJ2-2; TRBD1 matches 8 bases in the middle. In the germline V gene, CDR1 corresponds to SGHDN and CDR2 to FVKESK. Unmatched junction bases come to 1, with V trimmed by 3 bases and J by 4 bases. The CDR3 sequence holds 14 residues, the cysteine and phenylalanine included. Only CDR3 DNA is held: 42 bases, read in frame from base 1.